The 20 T cell receptor beta chains below all came from one sample that was sequenced in a study of blood T cell repertoires in COVID-19. Assay: immunoSEQ multiplex PCR; the TCRdb copy retains only in-frame clones and omits some. The sample comprises about 170,000 clones, approximately 84% of which are singletons, and 20% to 25% rests with the top ten. Sequenced material: peripheral blood. These receptors originate from a woman older than 75 with acute or convalescent COVID-19.

The gene calls are TRBV5-1 and TRBJ1-4; 7 nucleotides agree with TRBD1. This CDR3 has 16 residues. Trimming removed 5 bases from V and 8 bases from J; junction bases left unmatched: 15. The germline V gene encodes CDR1 SGHRS and CDR2 YFSETQ. The CDR3 nucleotides are TGCGCCAGCAGTATAAGCGTCGGGACAGCTCTGGAAAAACTGTTTTTT. Translated, it gives CASSISVGTALEKLFF.

The chain carries TRBV9 and TRBJ1-6; perhaps TRBD1 as D (5 bases). Per the germline V gene, CDR1 is SGDLS and CDR2 is YYNGEE. The V end was cut by 5 bases, the J end by 10 bases, with 22 bases between. The CDR3 runs 16 residues. The CDR3 loop is CASSGGLGLNKSPLHF. For the CDR3, the DNA is TGTGCCAGCAGTGGAGGGCTGGGGCTTAACAAGTCACCCCTCCACTTT.

J is TRBJ2-7 and V is TRBV7-2, with TRBD2 matching over 7 bases. With V trimmed by 1 base and J by 7 bases, 10 bases remained unmatched. The CDR3 runs 15 residues. Germline assignment: CDR1 SGHTA and CDR2 FQGNSA. The CDR3 nucleotides are TGTGCCAGCAGCTTAGTAGGTGGGAGGCGGGGGGAGCAGTACTTC. Protein: CASSLVGGRRGEQYF.

The chain uses TRBV12-3 or TRBV12-4 and TRBJ2-1; TRBD1 agrees at 9 bases. The J segment lost 13 bases and the V segment lost 7 bases, leaving 8 bases of the junction unmatched. This CDR3 has 12 amino acids. CDR3 region: CASTFRDRVQFF. CDR3 DNA: TGTGCCAGCACATTCCGGGACAGGGTACAGTTCTTC.

V gene TRBV3-1 (or the pseudogene TRBV3-2) combines with J gene TRBJ1-3; D is unresolved. The CDR3 spans 14 residues. CDR1 LGHDT and CDR2 YNNKEL come from the germline V gene (reference sequence). Deletions cut 3 bases from V and 4 bases from J, with 10 bases between. The CDR3, as DNA: TGTGCCAGCAGCCATTCCGGGTCCGGAAACACCATATATTTT. Translating gives CASSHSGSGNTIYF.

V gene TRBV10-2 combines with J gene TRBJ1-2; 8 positions match TRBD1. Germline lookup yields CDR1 WSHSY and CDR2 SAAADI. The CDR3 runs to 15 residues. The J segment lost 2 bases and the V segment lost 1 base, leaving 3 bases of the junction unmatched. CDR3 region: CASSEWGQENYGYTF. The CDR3 DNA follows: TGCGCCAGCAGTGAGTGGGGACAGGAGAACTATGGCTACACCTTC.

The chain carries TRBV30 and TRBJ2-3; D call uncertain. V lost 1 base and J 2 bases, leaving 10 bases between the germline ends. CDR1 and CDR2 (germline): GTSNPN, SVGIG (reference sequence). The CDR3 runs to 14 residues. CDR3 bases: TGTGCCTGGAGTGGAGTAGCCCTCACAGATACGCAGTATTTT. Amino acid sequence: CAWSGVALTDTQYF.

This chain connects TRBV2 to TRBJ1-1; maybe TRBD1 (5 bases). CDR1 and CDR2 (germline): SNHLY, FYNNEI. V was shortened by 6 bases and J by 2 bases, with 10 bases between the two germline ends. The CDR3 totals 13 residues. The CDR3 reads CASRGQPNTEAFF. Here the CDR3 DNA reads TGTGCCAGCAGGGGGCAGCCAAACACTGAAGCTTTCTTT.

The rearrangement joins TRBV2 to TRBJ1-2; the match to TRBD1 covers 11 bases. V lost 7 bases and J lost 1; bases outside the gene matches: 5. This CDR3 contains 15 residues. Germline-derived CDR1 and CDR2 are SNHLY and FYNNEI. CDR3 in amino acids: CASNGQGALNYGYTF. CDR3 bases: TGTGCCAGCAATGGACAGGGGGCGCTTAACTATGGCTACACCTTC. Filled out from reference TRBV2 and TRBJ1-2, the complete variable domain reads EPEVTQTPSHQVTQMGQEVILRCVPISNHLYFYWYRQILGQKVEFLVSFYNNEISEKSEIFDDQFSVERPDGSNFTLKIRSTKLEDSAMYFCASNGQGALNYGYTFGSGTRLTVV.

The chain has TRBV25-1 and TRBJ2-7; perhaps TRBD2 as D (7 bases). The CDR3 has 15 residues. Germline V lookup: CDR1 MGHDK, CDR2 SYGVNS. V was trimmed by 5 bases and J by 3 bases, leaving 17 bases between them. CDR3 nucleotide sequence: TGTGCCAGCAGTCCCCCACGGGGGGCGAGCTACGAGCAGTACTTC. Protein sequence: CASSPPRGASYEQYF.

The chain links TRBV27 to TRBJ2-7; 9 bases match TRBD1. The trim removed 6 bases at V and 2 bases at J, leaving 11 bases unmatched. CDR3 length: 16 residues. Germline loops: CDR1 MNHEY, CDR2 SMNVEV (reference sequence). CDR3 region: CASSSGQGKSPYEQYF. The CDR3 DNA sequence: TGTGCCAGCAGCTCCGGACAGGGGAAATCTCCCTACGAGCAGTACTTC.

The CDR3 region has the DNA TGCGCCAGCCGAGAAGGAGGTGGAAACACCATATATTTT. Its protein is CASREGGGNTIYF. The gene calls are TRBV10-2 and TRBJ1-3; D call uncertain. Germline V gene data show CDR1 as WSHSY and CDR2 as SAAADI. The CDR3 sequence is 13 residues long. Trimming took 8 bases from V and 3 from J, leaving 11 bases between them.

The chain recombines TRBV30 with TRBJ1-1, with 7 bases matching TRBD1. CDR1 and CDR2 from the germline V gene are GTSNPN and SVGIG (reference sequence). This CDR3 contains 13 residues. The V segment lost 5 bases and the J segment 4 bases; nucleotides outside the gene matches: 7. The CDR3 loop is CAWEQGSSTEAFF. The CDR3 DNA sequence: TGTGCCTGGGAACAGGGGAGTAGCACTGAAGCTTTCTTT.

The V gene is TRBV10-3, the J gene TRBJ2-3; 8 bases line up with TRBD2. The CDR3 is 16 amino acids. CDR1 and CDR2 from the germline V gene are ENHRY and SYGVKD. The junction had 5 bases not matched to a gene; V was cut back by 2 bases and J by 1 base. This CDR3 reads CAISEIELAGTDTQYF. The CDR3 DNA reads TGTGCCATCAGTGAGATTGAACTAGCGGGCACAGATACGCAGTATTTT.

The gene calls are TRBV2 and TRBJ2-1, with D possibly TRBD1 on 5 matching bases. CDR3 size: 13 residues. Per germline, CDR1 SNHLY and CDR2 FYNNEI. Trimming took off 2 bases at V and 5 bases at J, with 7 bases between the two ends. The CDR3, as DNA: TGTGCCAGCAGTGAAATAGGGGACAATGAGCAGTTCTTC. This encodes CASSEIGDNEQFF. Together with reference TRBV2 and TRBJ2-1, the CDR3 gives the full variable domain: EPEVTQTPSHQVTQMGQEVILRCVPISNHLYFYWYRQILGQKVEFLVSFYNNEISEKSEIFDDQFSVERPDGSNFTLKIRSTKLEDSAMYFCASSEIGDNEQFFGPGTRLTVL.

The rearrangement uses TRBV18 and TRBJ1-2, with TRBD1 identical over 12 bases. Trimming at V came to 9 bases and at J to 4 bases, leaving 9 bases not matched to a gene. Germline V gives CDR1 KGHSH, CDR2 LQKENI. This CDR3 spans 15 amino acids. CDR3 loop: CASSSGTGGSYGYTF. The CDR3, as DNA: TGTGCCAGTTCTTCCGGGACAGGGGGCTCCTATGGCTACACCTTC.

The rearrangement joins TRBV27 to TRBJ2-1; 9 positions match TRBD2. Germline CDR1 reads MNHEY; CDR2 reads SMNVEV (reference sequence). The CDR3 is 15 amino acids. V shed 7 bases, J shed 5 bases, and the junction held 9 bases outside the gene matches. CDR3 amino acids: CASISLAGSDNEQFF. The CDR3 nucleotides are TGTGCCAGCATCTCCCTAGCGGGATCGGACAATGAGCAGTTCTTC.

V and J are TRBV19 and TRBJ2-5; TRBD2 matches 7 bases. The germline gives CDR1 LNHDA, CDR2 SQIVND (reference sequence). V trimming: 5 bases; J trimming: 1 base; junction bases outside the gene matches: 4. This CDR3 is built from 14 residues. CDR3 amino acids: CASSDQRGQETQYF. In nucleotides, the CDR3 is TGTGCCAGTAGTGACCAGCGGGGCCAAGAGACCCAGTACTTC.

The V gene is TRBV29-1, the J gene TRBJ2-4; 7 bases fit TRBD1. This CDR3 is built from 13 residues. Germline V CDR1 and CDR2: SQVTM, ANQGSEA. The CDR3 nucleotides read TGCCCCTCCGGGCAGGGGGACAAAAACATTCAGTACTTC. Protein: CPSGQGDKNIQYF.

The table lists this clone with a few counts. V gene TRBV5-1 combines with J gene TRBJ2-2, with a possible D match to TRBD2 (6 bases). The CDR3 spans 16 residues. In germline, CDR1 is SGHRS, CDR2 YFSETQ. V dropped 6 bases and J dropped 0 bases, with 15 bases sitting between them. DNA of the CDR3: TGCGCCAGCACTCGGGACTGGACAACGAACACCGGGGAGCTGTTTTTT. This gives the protein CASTRDWTTNTGELFF.